The rows below give T cell receptor beta chains drawn from one sample of a study of blood T cells in healthy people across ages. TCRdb reprocessed the 5' RACE reads via MiXCR and lists one record per CDR3 protein. Of about 500,000 distinct CDR3 sequences in the sample, 24% were seen once. These data also formed part of another study, on T cells of mothers and their children.

Sequencing input: blood. Every receptor here comes from a boy between 10 and 17 years old in good health. CDR3s include the opening cysteine and the closing phenylalanine or tryptophan. The D gene is left open where the match is weak. For some rows the clone size is stated as once, few or many, or as a class when expanded; others skip it.

clone_size	v_call	j_call	d_call	cdr3_aa	cdr3_nt
few	TRBV6-1	TRBJ2-2	TRBD1	CASRGDRDTGELFF	TGTGCCAGCAGGGGGGACAGAGACACCGGGGAGCTGTTTTTT
few	TRBV28	TRBJ2-1	-	CASSWPEQFF	TGTGCCAGCAGTTGGCCTGAGCAGTTCTTC
-	TRBV20-1	TRBJ1-5	-	CSARGGGNGQPQHF	TGCAGTGCTAGAGGGGGCGGGAACGGTCAGCCCCAGCATTTT
-	TRBV7-2	TRBJ1-3	-	CASSFQWRNSGNTIYF	TGTGCCAGCAGCTTCCAGTGGCGAAACTCTGGAAACACCATATATTTT
-	TRBV19	TRBJ1-1	TRBD1	CASSPWTGDNTEAFF	TGTGCCAGTAGTCCGTGGACAGGGGATAATACTGAAGCTTTCTTT
few	TRBV7-8	TRBJ2-7	-	CASTLGRHDTDSYEQYF	TGTGCCTCGACCCTCGGCCGCCACGACACGGACTCCTACGAGCAGTACTTC
-	TRBV7-2	TRBJ1-2	-	CASSYGPARQGRGYTF	TGTGCCAGCAGCTACGGTCCTGCGCGGCAGGGGCGGGGCTACACCTTC
-	TRBV6-2/TRBV6-3	TRBJ2-3	-	CASSPLSGQGADTQYF	TGTGCCAGCAGTCCCCTAAGCGGGCAAGGGGCAGATACGCAGTATTTT
-	TRBV11-2	TRBJ2-3	TRBD2	CASSLERVAGGGGRTDTQYF	TGTGCCAGCAGCCTCGAAAGGGTAGCGGGAGGGGGTGGCCGGACAGATACGCAGTATTTT
-	TRBV21-1	TRBJ2-5	-	CASSKAIGERGMWETQYF	TGTGCCAGCAGCAAAGCCATTGGCGAGCGGGGGATGTGGGAGACCCAGTACTTC
few	TRBV5-1	TRBJ2-3	-	CASSGRQTDTQYF	TGCGCCAGCAGCGGGAGACAGACAGATACGCAGTATTTT
-	TRBV28	TRBJ2-1	-	CASSFRVDNEQFF	TGTGCCAGCAGTTTTAGAGTTGACAATGAGCAGTTCTTC
-	TRBV20-1	TRBJ2-7	TRBD2	CSVPRVNSGRALNEQYF	TGCAGTGTTCCCAGAGTAAATAGCGGGAGGGCCTTGAACGAGCAGTACTTC
few	TRBV11-2	TRBJ2-3	TRBD1	CASSFNRGTDTQYF	TGTGCCAGCAGCTTTAACAGGGGGACAGATACGCAGTATTTT
-	TRBV29-1	TRBJ2-1	-	CSPARGNEQFF	TGCAGCCCCGCCCGGGGCAATGAGCAGTTCTTC
-	TRBV10-3	TRBJ1-2	TRBD1	CAISEGRDRVDYGYTF	TGTGCCATCAGTGAAGGAAGGGACAGGGTGGACTATGGCTACACCTTC
-	TRBV29-1	TRBJ1-2	-	CSVRTDLNYGYTF	TGCAGCGTTCGGACAGACCTCAACTATGGCTACACCTTC
-	TRBV6-5	TRBJ2-3	-	CASSSPPGHSTDTQYF	TGTGCCAGCAGCTCTCCCCCAGGGCATAGCACAGATACGCAGTATTTT
-	TRBV5-1	TRBJ1-1	TRBD1	CASSPSPGTGGTEAFF	TGCGCCAGCAGCCCCTCCCCCGGGACAGGGGGCACTGAAGCTTTCTTT
-	TRBV7-9	TRBJ2-1	TRBD2	CASSRASGAYNEQFF	TGTGCCAGCAGCCGGGCTAGCGGGGCCTACAATGAGCAGTTCTTC